A single sample gave rise to the 20 T cell receptor beta chains below, sequenced in a study of shared clonotypes between healthy human individuals. Assay used: immunoSEQ multiplex PCR; TCRdb lists only in-frame clones, some missing. The sample contains roughly 500,000 clones, roughly 80% of which appear only once. The sequenced material came from PBMCs. All receptors come from a woman aged 35 to 49 in good health. Some clones in this sample may be carry-over from other donors' samples.

The rearrangement uses TRBV28 and TRBJ1-5; D not resolved. CDR3 length: 20 residues. Germline V gene lookup returns CDR1 MDHEN and CDR2 SYDVKM. Deletions cut 2 bases from V and 0 bases from J, with 23 bases between. CDR3 region: CASSLDLGKITVNSNQPQHF. For the CDR3, the DNA is TGTGCCAGCAGTTTAGACCTAGGGAAGATAACTGTGAATAGCAATCAGCCCCAGCATTTT.

This clone came up many times. The chain combines TRBV19 with TRBJ2-6, with D hard to call. Germline values: CDR1 LNHDA, CDR2 SQIVND (reference sequence). With 10 bases removed from V and 1 base from J, the gap between germline ends came to 8 bases. The CDR3 loop spans 13 amino acids. The CDR3 nucleotides are TGTGCCACCACCGGTTCTGGGGCCAACGTCCTGACTTTC. It codes for CATTGSGANVLTF.

In DNA, the CDR3 is TGTGCCAGCAGCCCCCCCGGGCTAGCTGGAGATACGCAGTATTTT. This gives the protein CASSPPGLAGDTQYF. The rearrangement links TRBV5-4 to TRBJ2-3; TRBD2 might be the D (5 bases). Trimming stripped 4 bases from V and 5 bases from J, with 17 bases between. Germline V gives CDR1 SGHNT, CDR2 YYREEE (reference sequence). This CDR3 is 15 amino acids long. The full variable domain, with the rest looked up from reference TRBV5-4 and TRBJ2-3, is ETGVTQSPTHLIKTRGQQVTLRCSSQSGHNTVSWYQQALGQGPQFIFQYYREEENGRGNFPPRFSGLQFPNYSSELNVNALELDDSALYLCASSPPGLAGDTQYFGPGTRLTVL.

CDR3 loop: CASSRTGEPYEQYF. The CDR3 DNA reads TGTGCCAGCAGCCGTACAGGGGAGCCCTACGAGCAGTACTTC. The chain is built from TRBV5-4 and TRBJ2-7; 7 bases fit TRBD1. The CDR3 length is 14 residues. CDR1 is SGHNT and CDR2 is YYREEE in the germline V gene (reference sequence). After removal of 4 bases from V and 2 bases from J, the junction contained 6 bases not matched to a gene.

The chain combines TRBV2 with TRBJ2-1; the D gene is possibly TRBD1 (5 bases). The CDR3 is 15 amino acids. From germline, CDR1 is SNHLY and CDR2 FYNNEI. V shed 6 bases and J shed 1 base, with 13 bases lying between them. The CDR3 sequence: CASSKFQGSYNEQFF. The CDR3 nucleotides read TGTGCCAGCAGCAAGTTTCAGGGTTCCTACAATGAGCAGTTCTTC. Full variable domain (outside the CDR3, taken from reference TRBV2 and TRBJ2-1): EPEVTQTPSHQVTQMGQEVILRCVPISNHLYFYWYRQILGQKVEFLVSFYNNEISEKSEIFDDQFSVERPDGSNFTLKIRSTKLEDSAMYFCASSKFQGSYNEQFFGPGTRLTVL.

This clone was counted ten times or more. The same CDR3 is also encoded by other DNA sequences in this sample. The V call is TRBV9, the J call TRBJ2-1, with TRBD2 matching over 8 bases. Germline CDR1 is SGDLS and CDR2 is YYNGEE. Trimming took 0 bases from V and 2 from J; bases not matched to a gene: 1. CDR3 length: 15 amino acids. The CDR3 coding sequence is TGTGCCAGCAGCGTAGCGGGAGGGCCCTACAATGAGCAGTTCTTC. This encodes CASSVAGGPYNEQFF.

The chain combines TRBV30 with TRBJ1-5; D might be TRBD1 (5 bases). Germline CDR1 reads GTSNPN; CDR2 reads SVGIG (reference sequence). The V end was cut by 2 bases, the J end by 1 base, with 15 bases between. The CDR3 has 16 residues. For the CDR3, the DNA is TGTGCCTGGAGTCGCTCCCCGGGGGTAAGCAATCAGCCCCAGCATTTT. It specifies CAWSRSPGVSNQPQHF.

The genes are TRBV10-3 and TRBJ2-5; D is unclear. Germline V gene sequence: CDR1 ENHRY, CDR2 SYGVKD. CDR3 size: 14 residues. The V and J ends lost 7 bases and 1 base respectively, with 13 bases between them. CDR3 amino acids: CAITVDPRQETQYF. Here the CDR3 DNA reads TGTGCCATCACCGTCGACCCCCGCCAAGAGACCCAGTACTTC.

The chain carries TRBV4-2 and TRBJ2-7; D is perhaps TRBD2 (6 bases). The CDR3 is made up of 18 amino acids. The germline V gene has CDR1 LGHNA and CDR2 YNFKEQ. The V end was cut by 0 bases, the J end by 1 base, with 19 bases between. CDR3 sequence (DNA): TGTGCCAGCAGCCAAGATTGGGGGAGGACCTTACTATCCTACGAGCAGTACTTC. Protein: CASSQDWGRTLLSYEQYF.

The chain has TRBV29-1 and TRBJ2-7, with 11 bases lining up with TRBD2. CDR3 size: 14 residues. Germline-derived CDR1 and CDR2 are SQVTM and ANQGSEA. Trimming took 6 bases from V and 6 from J; bases not matched to a gene: 10. The CDR3 spells CSVGGLAGPSEQYF. In nucleotides, the CDR3 is TGCAGCGTGGGTGGACTAGCGGGCCCTAGCGAGCAGTACTTC.

The CDR3, as DNA: TGTGCCAGCAGCTCAGCGGGACGCTCCTACAATGAGCAGTTCTTC. Encoded protein: CASSSAGRSYNEQFF. The gene calls are TRBV7-9 and TRBJ2-1; 7 bases agree with TRBD2. After removal of 4 bases from V and 0 bases from J, the junction contained 3 bases not matched to a gene. Germline-derived CDR1 and CDR2 are SEHNR and FQNEAQ (reference sequence). The CDR3 covers 15 residues.

The J gene is TRBJ2-3, the V gene TRBV5-1; D possibly corresponds to TRBD2 (5 bases). V shed 3 bases and J shed 3 bases, with 11 bases lying between them. The CDR3 is made up of 14 amino acids. The V gene's germline CDR1 is SGHRS and CDR2 YFSETQ. CDR3 DNA sequence: TGCGCCAGCAGCTCGACGGACTCTACAGATACGCAGTATTTT. Protein sequence: CASSSTDSTDTQYF. The full variable domain, its missing parts supplied by reference TRBV5-1 and TRBJ2-3, is KAGVTQTPRYLIKTRGQQVTLSCSPISGHRSVSWYQQTPGQGLQFLFEYFSETQRNKGNFPGRFSGRQFSNSRSEMNVSTLELGDSALYLCASSSTDSTDTQYFGPGTRLTVL.

The V and J genes are TRBV27 and TRBJ1-5, with D maybe TRBD1 (5 bases). Germline CDR1 and CDR2: MNHEY and SMNVEV (reference sequence). V was clipped by 4 bases and J by 5 bases, with 15 bases between them. The CDR3 contains 15 residues. The CDR3 bases are TGTGCCAGCAGTTCGACGCCCACGGGGGATCAGCCCCAGCATTTT. This gives the protein CASSSTPTGDQPQHF.

J is TRBJ2-5 and V is TRBV7-2; weak D call: TRBD2 (5 bases). Deletions cut 1 base from V and 5 bases from J, with 14 bases between. The CDR3 extends over 15 amino acids. Germline values: CDR1 SGHTA, CDR2 FQGNSA. The CDR3 sequence: CASSLVGLREETQYF. The CDR3 nucleotides read TGTGCCAGCAGCTTAGTCGGACTCAGAGAGGAGACCCAGTACTTC.

The J gene is TRBJ1-2, the V gene TRBV19, with 7 bases identical to TRBD1. V trimming: 4 bases; J trimming: 6 bases; junction bases outside the gene matches: 8. The CDR3 runs 14 residues. CDR1 is LNHDA, CDR2 SQIVND, per germline (reference sequence). CDR3 sequence: CASSKRGRPDGYTF. In DNA, the CDR3 is TGTGCCAGTAGTAAGAGGGGGCGTCCGGATGGCTACACCTTC.

The chain recombines TRBV12-1 with TRBJ2-1; TRBD2, the table's D call, was not compared with the DNA. TRBV12-1 is a known pseudogene. This CDR3 is 16 amino acids long. CDR3 amino acids: CASLGTSGSLGDEQFF. CDR3 DNA: TGTGCCAGCCTGGGGACTAGCGGGAGTCTAGGCGATGAGCAGTTCTTC.

The CDR3 is CASSLGTWGGRSNEKLFF. CDR3 in DNA: TGTGCCAGCAGTTTAGGGACTTGGGGGGGGAGGAGTAATGAAAAACTGTTTTTT. The rearrangement links TRBV28 to TRBJ1-4; a weak D match, TRBD1 (5 bases). This CDR3 contains 18 residues. CDR1 is MDHEN, CDR2 SYDVKM, per germline. Trimming left V 2 bases short and J 4 bases short, with 20 bases between.

This chain's CDR3 is CASSLGWVGGSADTQYF. The CDR3 nucleotides are TGTGCCAGCAGCTTGGGGTGGGTTGGCGGGAGTGCAGATACGCAGTATTTT. The chain couples TRBV5-4 to TRBJ2-3, with TRBD2 identical over 7 bases. Per the germline V gene, CDR1 is SGHNT and CDR2 is YYREEE (reference sequence). V was pared by 0 bases and J by 4 bases, with 11 bases of the junction left unmatched. This CDR3 spans 17 amino acids.

This chain connects TRBV2 to TRBJ1-2; 9 bases map to TRBD1. This CDR3 is built from 14 residues. V dropped 5 bases and J dropped 8; count of bases not matched to a gene: 9. CDR1 is SNHLY, CDR2 FYNNEI, per germline. CDR3 in DNA: TGTGCCAGCAGTCCGGGACAGGGCATCGACGGCTACACCTTC. Its protein product is CASSPGQGIDGYTF.

This chain links TRBV9 with TRBJ2-1; 11 positions agree with TRBD2. The CDR3 is 18 amino acids. Germline lookup yields CDR1 SGDLS and CDR2 YYNGEE. V was pared by 0 bases and J by 9 bases, with 14 bases of the junction left unmatched. The DNA of the CDR3 is TGTGCCAGCAGCGTAGCTACTCCCCACCTAGCGGGAGGCGTTGAGCAGTTCTTC. Amino acids: CASSVATPHLAGGVEQFF. Looking up the rest from reference TRBV9 and TRBJ2-1 gives the full variable domain: DSGVTQTPKHLITATGQRVTLRCSPRSGDLSVYWYQQSLDQGLQFLIQYYNGEERAKGNILERFSAQQFPDLHSELNLSSLELGDSALYFCASSVATPHLAGGVEQFFGPGTRLTVL.